This T cell receptor (beta chain) appears in the sequencing data of a study of Ad26.COV2.S vaccination and SARS-CoV-2 variants. As for the study in general: Once, or twice with 56 days between doses, Ad26.COV2.S was given intramuscularly. Findings of the study overall: Placebo and vaccine recipients had non-spike TCR breadth that was similar. Substantial breadth in spike-specific CD8+ and CD4+ T cell responses was reportedly seen after vaccination.

In the case of this clone: Its target is unknown.

Indicated treatment: around 19 received Ad26.COV2.S at low or high dose, single or two shots; about 5 received placebo; per-sample allocation not given. Material that was analyzed had been drawn on day 63 after the first vaccine or placebo injection. Cohort 1b enrolled adults aged 18-55 years in Boston. TCRdb keeps only in-frame clones here, not all; method: immunoSEQ multiplex PCR. The sample holds 500,000 or so clones, roughly 89% seen once. This specimen consisted of peripheral blood, obtained in a trial of Ad26.COV2.S vaccine versus placebo. This TCR derives from a person between 18 and 59 years old who received the Ad26.COV2.S COVID-19 vaccine or a placebo.

In DNA, the CDR3 is TGTGCCAGCAGCGTAGAGGGATTCTCTGGAAACACCATATATTTT. Protein product: CASSVEGFSGNTIYF. J is TRBJ1-3 and V is TRBV9; D not certain. Germline V CDR1 and CDR2: SGDLS, YYNGEE. V was trimmed by 0 bases and J by 0 bases, leaving 7 bases between them. This CDR3 has 15 amino acids.